The 32 T cell receptor beta chains reported below all come from one sample, sequenced in a study of shared clonotypes between healthy human individuals. Some clones are missing from TCRdb's copy, which holds only in-frame ones; the method was immunoSEQ multiplex PCR. Here the sample spans roughly 530,000 clones, around 96% being singletons. Sequencing input: naive CD4+ T cells sorted from blood. As for subset: CD45RA+ positively selected. The receptors shown here come from a woman aged 25 to 39 in good health.

The rearrangement joins TRBV29-1 to TRBJ2-6, with D hard to call. This CDR3 is 14 amino acids long. Deletions cut 3 bases from V and 0 bases from J, with 6 bases between. The V gene's germline CDR1 is SQVTM and CDR2 ANQGSEA. The CDR3 DNA reads TGCAGCGTTGATTTAAGCTCTGGGGCCAACGTCCTGACTTTC. It specifies CSVDLSSGANVLTF.

This clone was recorded once. The gene calls are TRBV7-9 and TRBJ2-3; 13 positions match TRBD2. The CDR3 spans 19 residues. With 5 bases clipped from V and 3 bases from J, the junction kept 14 bases outside the gene matches. Germline assignment: CDR1 SEHNR and CDR2 FQNEAQ (reference sequence). The chain's CDR3 is CASSLGTSGAFGRTDTQYF. CDR3 nucleotides: TGTGCCAGCAGCCTTGGGACTAGCGGGGCCTTCGGACGAACAGATACGCAGTATTTT.

Only one count was recorded for this clone. The chain combines TRBV28 with TRBJ2-3, with a possible D match to TRBD1 (5 bases). This CDR3 comprises 12 residues. Germline CDR1 reads MDHEN; CDR2 reads SYDVKM. V was pared by 3 bases and J by 6 bases, with 7 bases between. Here the CDR3 DNA reads TGTGCCAGCAGTTTTTGGGGCGATACGCAGTATTTT. Translating gives CASSFWGDTQYF.

This clone was picked up one time. V gene TRBV6-1 combines with J gene TRBJ1-5; 7 positions agree with TRBD1. V lost 11 bases and J lost 0; bases outside the gene matches: 10. Germline-derived CDR1 and CDR2 are MNHNS and SASEGT. The CDR3 runs 15 residues. The CDR3 here is CACTRDRFSNQPQHF. CDR3 sequence (DNA): TGTGCCTGCACCCGGGACAGATTTAGCAATCAGCCCCAGCATTTT.

The CDR3 region has the DNA TGTGCCAGCAGACCGGGACAGGGGCTCTACGAGCAGTACTTC. It encodes CASRPGQGLYEQYF. The V gene is TRBV7-8, the J gene TRBJ2-7; TRBD1 agrees at 10 bases. From germline, CDR1 is SGHVS and CDR2 FQNEAQ. Trimming at V came to 6 bases and at J to 3 bases, leaving 5 bases not matched to a gene. The CDR3 runs 14 residues.

This rearrangement joins TRBV28 to TRBJ1-6; TRBD1 might be the D (6 bases). The CDR3 length is 12 residues. V lost 10 bases and J 9 bases, leaving 13 bases between the germline ends. From germline, CDR1 is MDHEN and CDR2 SYDVKM. The CDR3 region is CATGGIFSPLHF. The DNA of the CDR3 is TGTGCCACGGGGGGCATTTTTTCACCCCTCCACTTT.

Notes on this clone: The limits of the CDR3 on the DNA are not certain, so only TCRdb's listed CDR3 is given. This CDR3 reads CASSLSLRDFEAFF. J is TRBJ1-1 and V is TRBV28. The CDR3 is 14 residues long, counting both termini. The V gene's germline CDR1 is MDHEN and CDR2 SYDVKM.

In this sample, this clone turned up once. The chain employs TRBV28 and TRBJ1-5; unclear D gene. CDR3 size: 16 residues. Trimming pared 3 bases from V and 0 bases from J, leaving 12 bases between. The V gene's germline CDR1 is MDHEN and CDR2 SYDVKM. In nucleotides, the CDR3 is TGTGCCAGCAGTTTCCCCGAGCGGTATAGCAATCAGCCCCAGCATTTT. Protein: CASSFPERYSNQPQHF.

J is TRBJ1-1 and V is TRBV5-1; 10 bases agree with TRBD1. The CDR3 extends over 18 amino acids. The ends lost 2 bases at V and 4 bases at J; junction bases unmatched: 14. Germline lookup yields CDR1 SGHRS and CDR2 YFSETQ. This chain's CDR3 is CASSFGGGTGDHRTEAFF. CDR3 coding DNA: TGCGCCAGCAGCTTCGGCGGAGGGACAGGGGATCATCGCACTGAAGCTTTCTTT.

V and J are TRBV7-8 and TRBJ2-7; possible D gene TRBD1, 6 bases. The V and J ends lost 4 bases and 3 bases respectively, with 13 bases between them. The CDR3 spans 14 residues. Germline lookup yields CDR1 SGHVS and CDR2 FQNEAQ. The CDR3 DNA reads TGTGCCAGCAGCTCACAGGGTCGAGGCTACGAGCAGTACTTC. Encoded protein: CASSSQGRGYEQYF.

Here the CDR3 DNA reads TGTGCCAGCAGCTTGATGGGGGCTAAGCAGTACTTC. Residues: CASSLMGAKQYF. The V and J genes are TRBV5-6 and TRBJ2-5, with a weak D call TRBD1 (6 bases). The CDR3 has 12 residues. The germline V gene encodes CDR1 SGHDT and CDR2 YYEEEE. V was cut by 1 base and J by 11 bases, with 12 bases left in between.

The chain uses TRBV6-6 and TRBJ2-5, with TRBD2 identical over 8 bases. Germline V gives CDR1 MNHNY, CDR2 SVGAGI (reference sequence). J lost 5 bases, V lost 10 bases, and 15 bases had no gene match. The CDR3 runs to 15 residues. The DNA for the CDR3 is TGTGCCATTTCCCCCGGGACTAGAGTGGGCGAGACCCAGTACTTC. The encoded protein is CAISPGTRVGETQYF.

This chain connects TRBV19 to TRBJ2-1, with TRBD1 matching over 12 bases. The CDR3 consists of 15 residues. The junction had 5 bases not matched to a gene; V was cut back by 4 bases and J by 7 bases. Germline assignment: CDR1 LNHDA and CDR2 SQIVND (reference sequence). The DNA of the CDR3 is TGTGCCAGTAGTAGGGACAGGGGGCAGGAGAATGAGCAGTTCTTC. This encodes CASSRDRGQENEQFF.

J is TRBJ2-5 and V is TRBV27, with D possibly being TRBD1 (5 bases). This CDR3 is built from 15 residues. Germline CDR1 MNHEY, CDR2 SMNVEV (reference sequence). Trimming cost V 5 bases and J 3 bases, with 16 bases left between them. The chain's CDR3 is CASSTIDRRKETQYF. In DNA, the CDR3 is TGTGCCAGCAGTACGATTGACAGACGTAAAGAGACCCAGTACTTC.

The chain is built from TRBV2 and TRBJ2-7; 11 bases agree with TRBD1. Trimming took 8 bases from V and 2 from J; bases not matched to a gene: 2. There are 13 residues in the CDR3. The germline V gene encodes CDR1 SNHLY and CDR2 FYNNEI. The CDR3 bases are TGTGCCAGCCGGACAGGGGGCACCTACGAGCAGTACTTC. It codes for CASRTGGTYEQYF. Full variable domain (outside the CDR3, taken from reference TRBV2 and TRBJ2-7): EPEVTQTPSHQVTQMGQEVILRCVPISNHLYFYWYRQILGQKVEFLVSFYNNEISEKSEIFDDQFSVERPDGSNFTLKIRSTKLEDSAMYFCASRTGGTYEQYFGPGTRLTVT.

The genes are TRBV18 and TRBJ2-7; 10 bases fit TRBD1. The V and J ends lost 4 bases and 6 bases, in that order; junction bases with no gene match: 6. The CDR3 consists of 14 residues. Germline assignment: CDR1 KGHSH and CDR2 LQKENI. CDR3 sequence: CASSQRQGAGEQYF. CDR3 sequence (DNA): TGTGCCAGCTCACAGCGACAGGGGGCTGGCGAGCAGTACTTC.

The chain couples TRBV19 to TRBJ2-1; TRBD1 matches 9 bases. The CDR3 covers 14 residues. V lost 3 bases, J lost 7 bases, and 4 bases stayed unmatched. Germline V lookup: CDR1 LNHDA, CDR2 SQIVND (reference sequence). CDR3 coding DNA: TGTGCCAGTAGTATCGCCGGGACAGGGAATGAGCAGTTCTTC. As protein: CASSIAGTGNEQFF.

The J gene is TRBJ2-6, the V gene TRBV4-1; D uncertain. CDR1 is MGHRA and CDR2 is YSYEKL in the germline V gene. V shed 4 bases and J shed 2 bases, with 9 bases lying between them. The CDR3 totals 15 residues. The CDR3 reads CASSPTVAGANVLTF. The CDR3 DNA reads TGCGCCAGCAGCCCCACGGTGGCTGGGGCCAACGTCCTGACTTTC.

The chain carries TRBV6-1 and TRBJ1-1; perhaps TRBD1 as D (6 bases). The CDR3 runs 13 residues. Germline V gene lookup returns CDR1 MNHNS and CDR2 SASEGT. V lost 9 bases and J lost 2, with 13 bases in between. For the CDR3, the DNA is TGTGCCAGTTCGAAAGGGGGTAACACTGAAGCTTTCTTT. Protein: CASSKGGNTEAFF.

This chain joins TRBV28 and TRBJ2-7; no clear D. This CDR3 spans 13 amino acids. V lost 5 bases, J lost 3 bases, and 11 bases lay in between. The germline V gene has CDR1 MDHEN and CDR2 SYDVKM. DNA for the CDR3: TGTGCCAGCAGTCTCATTGGGCACTACGAGCAGTACTTC. Residues: CASSLIGHYEQYF.

This clone was seen a handful of times. This chain connects TRBV19 to TRBJ1-5; D remains ambiguous. Between the trimmed V and J ends, which lost 6 bases and 11 bases, there was a span of 17 bases. Germline values: CDR1 LNHDA, CDR2 SQIVND (reference sequence). This CDR3 is built from 13 residues. The CDR3 is CASSSRELRAQHF. CDR3 coding DNA: TGTGCCAGTAGCTCTAGGGAGCTGCGGGCCCAGCATTTT.

The chain has TRBV19 and TRBJ2-7; maybe TRBD2 (6 bases). Trimming shortened V by 0 bases and J by 7 bases, and 13 bases separated the two germline ends. The germline V gene encodes CDR1 LNHDA and CDR2 SQIVND (reference sequence). The CDR3 covers 14 residues. DNA for the CDR3: TGTGCCAGTAGTATAGAAGGAGGGGAATGGGAGCAGTACTTC. This gives the protein CASSIEGGEWEQYF.

This chain joins TRBV7-6 and TRBJ1-1; D remains ambiguous. V was trimmed by 5 bases and J by 0 bases, leaving 16 bases between them. Per germline, CDR1 SGHVS and CDR2 FNYEAQ. The CDR3 is made up of 16 amino acids. CDR3 nucleotides: TGTGCCAGCAGCCCGGGCGAGGACGACATGAACACTGAAGCTTTCTTT. Its protein product is CASSPGEDDMNTEAFF.

The chain joins TRBV28 to TRBJ2-6; no firm D call. Germline V gene sequence: CDR1 MDHEN, CDR2 SYDVKM. The length of the CDR3 is 16 residues. With 3 bases removed from V and 4 bases from J, the gap between germline ends came to 13 bases. The DNA for the CDR3 is TGTGCCAGCAGTTTTTCTGCGTCAGCCGGGGCCAACGTCCTGACTTTC. Encoded protein: CASSFSASAGANVLTF. Complete variable domain (other parts from reference TRBV28 and TRBJ2-6): DVKVTQSSRYLVKRTGEKVFLECVQDMDHENMFWYRQDPGLGLRLIYFSYDVKMKEKGDIPEGYSVSREKKERFSLILESASTNQTSMYLCASSFSASAGANVLTFGAGSRLTVL.

J is TRBJ2-3 and V is TRBV6-5; weak D call: TRBD1 (6 bases). The CDR3 covers 12 residues. Trimming cost V 8 bases and J 1 base, with 7 bases left between them. Germline-derived CDR1 and CDR2 are MNHEY and SVGAGI. CDR3 protein: CASRQGTDTQYF. CDR3 nucleotide sequence: TGTGCCAGCCGACAGGGCACAGATACGCAGTATTTT.

The rearrangement links TRBV28 to TRBJ1-1; D ambiguous. V lost 6 bases and J lost 4, with 21 bases in between. Germline CDR1 reads MDHEN; CDR2 reads SYDVKM. This CDR3 is 16 amino acids long. The CDR3 is CASRGSGLQGSTEAFF. The CDR3 DNA follows: TGTGCCAGCAGAGGGTCCGGACTACAAGGGAGCACTGAAGCTTTCTTT.

Written as DNA, the CDR3 is TGTGCCAGTAGTATTCCATTTGGGACAGGGCGGTCTAATCAGCCCCAGCATTTT. Its translation is CASSIPFGTGRSNQPQHF. This chain uses TRBV19 with TRBJ1-5; 9 bases are shared with TRBD1. The CDR3 has 18 residues. The junction had 13 bases not matched to a gene; V was cut back by 3 bases and J by 4 bases. The V gene's germline CDR1 is LNHDA and CDR2 SQIVND (reference sequence).

The gene calls are TRBV28 and TRBJ1-2; no firm D call. This CDR3 is 13 amino acids long. CDR1 is MDHEN and CDR2 is SYDVKM in the germline V gene. V lost 1 base, J lost 3 bases, and 6 bases lay in between. The CDR3 loop is CASSLSEDYGYTF. In DNA form, the CDR3 reads TGTGCCAGCAGTTTATCGGAAGACTATGGCTACACCTTC.

The chain recombines TRBV2 with TRBJ2-1, with D possibly being TRBD2 (6 bases). The CDR3 runs to 16 residues. Per the germline V gene, CDR1 is SNHLY and CDR2 is FYNNEI. Trimming took 1 base from V and 3 from J, leaving 13 bases between them. The CDR3 sequence: CASSEGWSSVYNEQFF. The CDR3 bases are TGTGCCAGCAGTGAAGGATGGTCTAGCGTCTACAATGAGCAGTTCTTC.

The chain has TRBV10-1 and TRBJ2-7; TRBD2 is a possible D gene (5 bases). The V end was cut by 9 bases, the J end by 0 bases, with 15 bases between. In germline, CDR1 is WNHNN, CDR2 SYGVQD (reference sequence). CDR3 size: 14 residues. CDR3 in amino acids: CARKSGRSSYEQYF. The CDR3 region has the DNA TGCGCCAGGAAATCGGGGAGAAGCTCCTACGAGCAGTACTTC.

The CDR3 DNA reads TGCGCCAGCGGTTCGGGAACCCCAGGAGTTACGCAGTATTTT. Amino acids: CASGSGTPGVTQYF. This rearrangement joins TRBV5-1 to TRBJ2-3, with D possibly TRBD2 on 5 matching bases. V lost 7 bases to trimming and J lost 8 bases, with 20 bases between them. This CDR3 has 14 amino acids. Looked up from germline, CDR1 is SGHRS and CDR2 is YFSETQ.

The chain recombines TRBV28 with TRBJ2-5; D may be TRBD2 (6 bases). Trimming left V 6 bases short and J 5 bases short, with 16 bases between. This CDR3 has 14 amino acids. Germline V gene sequence: CDR1 MDHEN, CDR2 SYDVKM. CDR3 nucleotides: TGTGCCAGCAGGCGTGGGGCCGGGGGTGAGACCCAGTACTTC. It specifies CASRRGAGGETQYF. The full variable domain, in which reference TRBV28 and TRBJ2-5 provide the parts outside the CDR3, is DVKVTQSSRYLVKRTGEKVFLECVQDMDHENMFWYRQDPGLGLRLIYFSYDVKMKEKGDIPEGYSVSREKKERFSLILESASTNQTSMYLCASRRGAGGETQYFGPGTRLLVL.